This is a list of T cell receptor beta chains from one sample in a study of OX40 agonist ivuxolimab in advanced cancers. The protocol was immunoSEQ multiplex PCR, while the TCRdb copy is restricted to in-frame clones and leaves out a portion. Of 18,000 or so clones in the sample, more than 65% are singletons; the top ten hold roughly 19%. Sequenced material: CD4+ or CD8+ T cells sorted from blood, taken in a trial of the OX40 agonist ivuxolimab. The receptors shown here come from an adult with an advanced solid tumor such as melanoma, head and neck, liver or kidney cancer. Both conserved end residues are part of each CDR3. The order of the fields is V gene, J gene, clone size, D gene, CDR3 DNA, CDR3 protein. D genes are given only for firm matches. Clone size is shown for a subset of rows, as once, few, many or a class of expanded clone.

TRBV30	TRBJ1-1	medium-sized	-	TGTGCCTGGAGTCCTCATAACACTGAAGCTTTCTTT	CAWSPHNTEAFF
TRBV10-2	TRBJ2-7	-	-	TGCGCCAGCAGTCAACCCGGGGAGAGGAGAATCTACGAGCAGTACTTC	CASSQPGERRIYEQYF
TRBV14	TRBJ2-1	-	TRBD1	TGTGCCAGCAGCCAAGATTGGGACAGGGGCCACAATGAGCAGTTCTTC	CASSQDWDRGHNEQFF
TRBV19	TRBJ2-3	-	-	TGTGCCAGTAGTATAGCGGGGATTGGAGATACGCAGTATTTT	CASSIAGIGDTQYF
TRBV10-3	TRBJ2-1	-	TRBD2	TGTGCCATCGAAAGCGGGAGCTCCAATGAGCAGTTCTTC	CAIESGSSNEQFF
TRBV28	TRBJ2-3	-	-	TGTGCCAGCAGTTTGGATAGGACCACAGATACGCAGTATTTT	CASSLDRTTDTQYF
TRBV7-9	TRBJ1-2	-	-	TGTGCCAGCAGCTTCGGGGTTAACTATGGCTACACCTTC	CASSFGVNYGYTF
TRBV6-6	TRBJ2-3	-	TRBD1	TGTGCCAGCAGCTTCCAGGGGGCCCACACAGATACGCAGTATTTT	CASSFQGAHTDTQYF
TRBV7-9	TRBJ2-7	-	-	TGTGCCAGCAGCTTAACAGACAGCTACGAGCAGTACTTC	CASSLTDSYEQYF
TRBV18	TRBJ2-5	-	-	TGTGCCAGCTCACCAACGGGGTTAGAGACCCAGTACTTC	CASSPTGLETQYF
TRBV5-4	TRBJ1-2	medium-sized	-	TGTGCCAGCAGCTCCACCACAGCAGGGCGCGGCTACACCTTC	CASSSTTAGRGYTF
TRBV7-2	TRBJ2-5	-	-	TGTGCCAGCAGCTTAGTAGTGTCGGCAAAAGAGACCCAGTACTTC	CASSLVVSAKETQYF
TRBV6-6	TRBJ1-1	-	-	TGTGCCAGCAGCCGGGACACCTCAAGGGAAGCTTTCTTT	CASSRDTSREAFF
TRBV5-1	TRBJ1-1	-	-	TGCGCCAGCAGCTTTTGGGACGGGTCGAACACTGAAGCTTTCTTT	CASSFWDGSNTEAFF
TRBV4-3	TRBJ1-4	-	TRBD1	TGCGCCAGCAGCCAAGGGACAGGGTCTAATGAAAAACTGTTTTTT	CASSQGTGSNEKLFF
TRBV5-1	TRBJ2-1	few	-	TGCGCCAGCAGCTTACTGATCAATGAGCAGTTCTTC	CASSLLINEQFF
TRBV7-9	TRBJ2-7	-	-	TGTGCCAGCAGCAAGACATCCGACCCCTACGAGCAGTACTTC	CASSKTSDPYEQYF
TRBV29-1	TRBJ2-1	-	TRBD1	TGCAGCGTTGAAGATCACGGGACAGAGGACTACAATGAGCAGTTCTTC	CSVEDHGTEDYNEQFF
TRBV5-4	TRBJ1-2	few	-	TGTGCCAGCAGAGAGGGGTATGGCTACACCTTC	CASREGYGYTF
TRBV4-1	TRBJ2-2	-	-	TGCGCCAGCAGTTACGAGGACCGTGACACCGGGGAGCTGTTTTTT	CASSYEDRDTGELFF
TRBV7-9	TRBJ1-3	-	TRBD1	TGTGCCAGCAGCCCGCAGGGACAGGGGCCGTCTGGAAACACCATATATTTT	CASSPQGQGPSGNTIYF
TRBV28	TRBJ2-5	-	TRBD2	TGTGCCAGCAGCCGTCGGACTAGCGGACAAGAGACCCAGTACTTC	CASSRRTSGQETQYF
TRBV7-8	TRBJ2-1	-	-	TGTGCCAGCAGCTTAGAGGAGGGGGCGGACAATGAGCAGTTCTTC	CASSLEEGADNEQFF
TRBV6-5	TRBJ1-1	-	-	TGTGCCAGCAGACTCGCCCTGAACACTGAAGCTTTCTTT	CASRLALNTEAFF
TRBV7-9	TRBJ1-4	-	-	TGTGCCACCAAAACCGGGGGGGAAAAACTGTTTTTT	CATKTGGEKLFF
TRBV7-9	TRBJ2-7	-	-	TGTGCCAGCACCCCCCCCGCGGGAAGCTCCTACGAGCAGTACTTC	CASTPPAGSSYEQYF
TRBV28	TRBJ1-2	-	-	TGTGCCAGCAGTTTTGTATTCGAAGGTGGCTACACCTTC	CASSFVFEGGYTF
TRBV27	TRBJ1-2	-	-	TGTGCCATCTCAGCCGGCCCTAACTATGGCTACACCTTC	CAISAGPNYGYTF
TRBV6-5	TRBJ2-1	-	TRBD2	TGTGCCAGCAGTTTAGCGGGAGGGATCTACAATGAGCAGTTCTTC	CASSLAGGIYNEQFF
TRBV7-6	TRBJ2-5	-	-	TGTGCCAGCAGCTTAGACAGAGAAGAGACCCAGTACTTC	CASSLDREETQYF
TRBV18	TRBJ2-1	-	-	TGTGCCAGCTCACCACCGGGGGGCTACGACAATGAGCAGTTCTTC	CASSPPGGYDNEQFF
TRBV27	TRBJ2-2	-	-	TGTGCCAGCAGGGTGGGGGGCACCGGGGAGCTGTTTTTT	CASRVGGTGELFF
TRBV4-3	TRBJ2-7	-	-	TGCGCCAGCAGCCAAGATAAGGGAGGGGGGCGCGAGCAGTACTTC	CASSQDKGGGREQYF
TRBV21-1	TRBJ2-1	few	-	TGTGCCAGCAGCAAAGGGAGGACTAGCCATGAGCAGTTCTTC	CASSKGRTSHEQFF
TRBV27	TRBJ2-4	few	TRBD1	TGTGCCAGCAGTTCGACCTGGGACAGGGGGTCTCTAGGCAAAAACATTCAGTACTTC	CASSSTWDRGSLGKNIQYF
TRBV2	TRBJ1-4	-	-	TGTGCCAGCAGTGAAGTAGACAGGTGGTTCCTGTTTTTT	CASSEVDRWFLFF
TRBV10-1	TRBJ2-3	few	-	TGCGCCAGCAGTGTAATCGTTACACCGCGTTACACAGATACGCAGTATTTT	CASSVIVTPRYTDTQYF
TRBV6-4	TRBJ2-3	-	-	TGTGCCAGCAGTGAAGACACTAGCACAGATACGCAGTATTTT	CASSEDTSTDTQYF
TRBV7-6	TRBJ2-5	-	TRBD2	TGTGCCAGCAGTTATAGCGGGAGCCAAGAGACCCAGTACTTC	CASSYSGSQETQYF
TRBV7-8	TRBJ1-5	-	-	TGTGCCAGCAGCCACTTGGGTCAGCCCCAGCATTTT	CASSHLGQPQHF
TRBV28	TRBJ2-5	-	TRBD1	TGTGCCAGCAGGGGACAGGGTGGGGGGCAAGAGACCCAGTACTTC	CASRGQGGGQETQYF
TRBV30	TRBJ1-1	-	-	TGTGCCTGGGGGCCTGTGAACACTGAAGCTTTCTTT	CAWGPVNTEAFF